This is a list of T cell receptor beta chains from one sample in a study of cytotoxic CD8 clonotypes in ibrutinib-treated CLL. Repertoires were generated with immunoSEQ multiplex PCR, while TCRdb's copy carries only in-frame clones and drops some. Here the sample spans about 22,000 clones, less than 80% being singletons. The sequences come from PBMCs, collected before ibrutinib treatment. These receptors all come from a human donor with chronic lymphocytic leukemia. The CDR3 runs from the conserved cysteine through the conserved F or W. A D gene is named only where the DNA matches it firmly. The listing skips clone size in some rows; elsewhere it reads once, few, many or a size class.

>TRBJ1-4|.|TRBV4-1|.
CASSRLRGEKLFF
TGCGCCAGCAGCCGCTTGCGGGGTGAAAAACTGTTTTTT
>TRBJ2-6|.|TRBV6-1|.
CASSEDSSGANVLTF
TGTGCCAGCAGTGAAGACAGCTCTGGGGCCAACGTCCTGACTTTC
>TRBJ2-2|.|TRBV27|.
CASSSLLTGRAGELFF
TGTGCCAGCAGTTCTCTCCTAACAGGGAGGGCCGGGGAGCTGTTTTTT
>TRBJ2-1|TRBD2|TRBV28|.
CASRRKDPGLAGGRSYNEQFF
TGTGCCAGCAGGCGTAAGGATCCGGGACTAGCGGGAGGGCGCTCCTACAATGAGCAGTTCTTC
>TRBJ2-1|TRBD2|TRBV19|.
CASSLSGRAAEDEQFF
TGTGCCAGTAGTTTAAGCGGGAGGGCCGCTGAAGATGAGCAGTTCTTC
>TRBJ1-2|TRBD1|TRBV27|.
CASSWGQGGYGYTF
TGTGCCAGCAGTTGGGGACAGGGGGGTTATGGCTACACCTTC
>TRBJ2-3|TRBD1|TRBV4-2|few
CASSQGSGGGTDTQYF
TGTGCCAGCAGCCAAGGTTCAGGGGGAGGCACAGATACGCAGTATTTT
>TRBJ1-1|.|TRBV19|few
CASTVIGRVAFF
TGTGCCAGTACGGTAATTGGCAGGGTAGCTTTCTTT
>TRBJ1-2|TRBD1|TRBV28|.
CASSSGGWNYGYTF
TGTGCCAGCAGTTCAGGGGGGTGGAACTATGGCTACACCTTC
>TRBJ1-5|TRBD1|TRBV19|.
CASSDRGSNSNQPQHF
TGTGCCAGTAGCGACAGGGGGAGCAATAGCAATCAGCCCCAGCATTTT
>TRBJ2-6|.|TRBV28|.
CASSFVGSGANVLTF
TGTGCCAGCAGTTTCGTCGGATCTGGGGCCAACGTCCTGACTTTC
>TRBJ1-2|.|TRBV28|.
CASSLLGSYGYTF
TGTGCCAGCAGTTTATTAGGGTCCTATGGCTACACCTTC
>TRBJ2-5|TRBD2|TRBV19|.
CASSIAMGLAGKTETQYF
TGTGCCAGTAGTATTGCAATGGGACTAGCGGGAAAAACGGAGACCCAGTACTTC
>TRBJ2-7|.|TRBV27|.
CASSFLSGSSYEQYF
TGTGCCAGCAGTTTCCTCTCGGGCAGTTCCTACGAGCAGTACTTC
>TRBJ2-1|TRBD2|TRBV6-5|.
CASGAGGPNEQFF
TGTGCCAGCGGAGCGGGAGGGCCGAATGAGCAGTTCTTC
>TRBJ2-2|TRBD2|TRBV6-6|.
CASSRGGDGELFF
TGTGCCAGCAGTCGGGGGGGAGACGGGGAGCTGTTTTTT
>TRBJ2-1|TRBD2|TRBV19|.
CASSIIRGRAGDSYNEQFF
TGTGCCAGTAGTATAATTCGAGGGAGGGCTGGGGACTCCTACAATGAGCAGTTCTTC
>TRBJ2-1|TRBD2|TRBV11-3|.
CASSLRLAGEQFF
TGTGCCAGCAGCTTAAGGCTAGCGGGGGAGCAGTTCTTC
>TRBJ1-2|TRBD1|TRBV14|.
CASSQATGKDGYTF
TGTGCCAGCAGCCAAGCGACAGGGAAGGATGGCTACACCTTC
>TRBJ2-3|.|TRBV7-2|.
CASSLGPGADTQYF
TGTGCCAGCAGCCTCGGGCCAGGGGCAGATACGCAGTATTTT
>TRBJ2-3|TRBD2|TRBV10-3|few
CAISVTSGGSTDTQYF
TGTGCCATCAGTGTAACTAGCGGTGGGAGCACAGATACGCAGTATTTT
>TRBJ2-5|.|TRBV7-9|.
CASSLVSETQYF
TGTGCCAGCAGCTTAGTCTCAGAGACCCAGTACTTC
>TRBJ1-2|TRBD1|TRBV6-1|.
CASSLTGIYGYTF
TGTGCCAGCAGCCTGACAGGGATCTATGGCTACACCTTC
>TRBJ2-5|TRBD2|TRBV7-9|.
CASSLGLADQETQYF
TGTGCCAGCAGCTTGGGACTAGCGGACCAAGAGACCCAGTACTTC
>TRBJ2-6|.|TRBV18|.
CASSPQAASGANVLTF
TGTGCCAGCTCACCCCAGGCCGCCTCTGGGGCCAACGTCCTGACTTTC
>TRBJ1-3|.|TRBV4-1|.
CASSHDGGPSGNTIYF
TGCGCCAGCAGCCACGACGGGGGCCCCTCTGGAAACACCATATATTTT
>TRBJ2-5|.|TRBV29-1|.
CSVVQGIGETQYF
TGCAGCGTTGTCCAGGGGATTGGGGAGACCCAGTACTTC
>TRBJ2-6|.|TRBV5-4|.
CASSTDPSTSGANVLTF
TGTGCCAGCAGCACAGACCCTAGCACCTCTGGGGCCAACGTCCTGACTTTC
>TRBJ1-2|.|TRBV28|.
CASSAPGGVGYTF
TGTGCCAGCAGTGCCCCAGGCGGGGTAGGCTACACCTTC
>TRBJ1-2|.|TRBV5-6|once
CASSDISYGYTF
TGTGCCAGCAGCGACATCAGCTATGGCTACACCTTC
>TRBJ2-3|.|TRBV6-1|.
CASSEIKDTQYF
TGTGCCAGCAGTGAAATTAAGGATACGCAGTATTTT
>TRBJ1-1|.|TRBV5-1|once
CASSLKGSMNTEAFF
TGCGCCAGCAGCTTAAAGGGTTCAATGAACACTGAAGCTTTCTTT
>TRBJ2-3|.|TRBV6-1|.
CASRPMTASTDTQYF
TGTGCCAGCAGACCTATGACAGCTAGCACAGATACGCAGTATTTT
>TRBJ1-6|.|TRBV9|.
CASSVTESSYNSPLHF
TGTGCCAGCAGCGTAACAGAGAGCTCCTATAATTCACCCCTCCACTTT
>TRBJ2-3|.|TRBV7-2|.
CASSLDGMSTDTQYF
TGTGCCAGCAGCTTAGATGGGATGAGCACAGATACGCAGTATTTT
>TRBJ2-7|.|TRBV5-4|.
CASSSPSEDYEQYF
TGTGCCAGCAGCTCACCTAGCGAGGACTACGAGCAGTACTTC
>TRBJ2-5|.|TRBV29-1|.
CSVGLGETQYF
TGCAGCGTCGGTCTGGGAGAGACCCAGTACTTC
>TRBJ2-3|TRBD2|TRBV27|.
CASSLRIGSGRGDTQYF
TGTGCCAGCAGTTTACGTATAGGTAGCGGGAGGGGAGATACGCAGTATTTT
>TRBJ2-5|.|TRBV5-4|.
CASSPGQQETQYF
TGTGCCAGCAGCCCCGGACAGCAAGAGACCCAGTACTTC
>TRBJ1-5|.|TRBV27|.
CASSRVSNQPQHF
TGTGCCAGCTCAAGGGTAAGCAATCAGCCCCAGCATTTT
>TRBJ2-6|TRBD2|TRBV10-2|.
CASSLAGRANVLTF
TGCGCCAGCAGCCTAGCGGGACGGGCCAACGTCCTGACTTTC
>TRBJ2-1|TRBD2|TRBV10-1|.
CASSQRTGLAGWDEQFF
TGCGCCAGCAGTCAGCGCACGGGACTAGCGGGATGGGATGAGCAGTTCTTC
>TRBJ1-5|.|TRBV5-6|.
CASSYTPDSNQPQHF
TGTGCCAGCAGTTACACTCCGGATAGCAATCAGCCCCAGCATTTT
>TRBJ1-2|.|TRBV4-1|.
CASSQDRQGLYGYTF
TGCGCCAGCAGCCAAGATCGGCAGGGGCTCTATGGCTACACCTTC
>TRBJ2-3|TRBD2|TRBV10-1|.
CASKGSGVVDTQYF
TGCGCCAGCAAGGGTAGCGGGGTGGTGGATACGCAGTATTTT
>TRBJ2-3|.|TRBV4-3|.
CASSQDPGADTQYF
TGCGCCAGCAGCCAAGATCCAGGGGCAGATACGCAGTATTTT
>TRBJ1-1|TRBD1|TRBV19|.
CASTRGSSSFF
TGTGCCAGTACCAGGGGGAGTTCGTCTTTCTTT
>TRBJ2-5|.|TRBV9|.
CASSVLGETQYF
TGTGCCAGCAGCGTCTTAGGGGAGACCCAGTACTTC
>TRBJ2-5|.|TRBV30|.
CAWSGQHQETQYF
TGTGCCTGGAGTGGCCAACACCAAGAGACCCAGTACTTC